The next 10 T cell receptor beta chains were all read from a single sample in a study of T-cell reconstitution after alpha-beta-depleted transplantation in children. Unique molecular identifiers featured in how the TCRbeta library was prepared. TCRdb independently ran MiXCR on the PCR reads; one entry per CDR3 protein. Seen here are about 350,000 distinct CDR3 sequences, roughly 17% observed once, and the top ten hold around 43%. The sample in question was PBMCs, mostly from graft donor cells, obtained 360 days after TCRalphabeta/CD19-depleted stem cell transplant. The receptors were gathered from a male patient aged 2 to 10 who had a stem cell transplant for acute lymphoblastic leukemia, so the T cells may come from the graft donor.

Ten or more counts support this clonotype. V usage is TRBV29-1 and J usage is TRBJ2-3; 8 bases line up with TRBD2. V lost 4 bases and J lost 5; bases outside the gene matches: 8. The CDR3 length is 14 residues. Germline-derived CDR1 and CDR2 are SQVTM and ANQGSEA. CDR3 nucleotide sequence: TGCAGCGTTGTTGCAGCCGGGACTAGAGATACGCAGTATTTT. This translates into CSVVAAGTRDTQYF.

This clonotype turned up a few times. This chain links TRBV12-3 or TRBV12-4 with TRBJ2-7, with 7 bases fitting TRBD1. The CDR3 totals 18 residues. The V gene end was trimmed by 1 base and the J gene end by 2 bases; junction bases not matched to a gene: 14. This CDR3 reads CASSLDPGHPDRTYEQYF. The CDR3 DNA sequence: TGTGCCAGCAGTTTAGATCCCGGGCACCCGGACAGGACCTACGAGCAGTACTTC.

This rearrangement joins TRBV18 to TRBJ2-5; perhaps TRBD1 as D (5 bases). This CDR3 is built from 14 residues. Germline V CDR1 and CDR2: KGHSH, LQKENI. V lost 2 bases to trimming and J lost 1 base, with 8 bases between them. The chain's CDR3 is CASSPYDSQETQYF. The CDR3 coding sequence is TGTGCCAGCTCACCATACGACAGCCAAGAGACCCAGTACTTC.

This clonotype has a handful of counts. V usage is TRBV20-1 and J usage is TRBJ1-1; D might be TRBD1 (6 bases). The CDR3 sequence is 15 residues long. Germline V gene lookup returns CDR1 DFQATT and CDR2 SNEGSKA (reference sequence). V lost 1 base and J 5 bases, leaving 17 bases between the germline ends. CDR3 in DNA: TGCAGTGCTAGAGGGGGTAACAGGGCCCGGACTGAAGCTTTCTTT. Encoded protein: CSARGGNRARTEAFF.

The CDR3 is CASSYSLPGRGHYEQYF. The CDR3 DNA is TGTGCCAGCAGTTACTCACTCCCGGGACGGGGTCACTACGAGCAGTACTTC. The rearrangement links TRBV6-2 or TRBV6-3 to TRBJ2-7; D might be TRBD1 or TRBD2, each matching 5 bases. In germline, CDR1 is MNHEY, CDR2 SVGEGT. CDR3 length: 17 residues. V was trimmed by 0 bases and J by 3 bases, leaving 18 bases between them.

In its sample, this clonotype was seen many times. The chain couples TRBV10-3 to TRBJ2-2, with TRBD2 matching over 10 bases. Germline lookup yields CDR1 ENHRY and CDR2 SYGVKD. The CDR3 sequence is 16 residues long. J was trimmed by 3 bases and V by 5 bases; bases with no gene match: 6. The CDR3 sequence is CAISIRAGGDTGELFF. The CDR3 nucleotides are TGTGCCATCAGTATCCGAGCGGGAGGGGACACCGGGGAGCTGTTTTTT.

The chain recombines TRBV7-2 with TRBJ2-7, with D tentatively TRBD2 (6 bases). Germline assignment: CDR1 SGHTA and CDR2 FQGNSA. The V end lost 4 bases, the J end lost 1 base, and 11 bases lay between the germline ends. This CDR3 is 14 amino acids long. The CDR3 DNA is TGTGCCAGCAGCTATAGACTAGGATCCTACGAGCAGTACTTC. Its protein is CASSYRLGSYEQYF.

The chain couples TRBV7-3 to TRBJ2-2; 9 positions match TRBD2. This CDR3 has 15 amino acids. V shed 0 bases, J shed 6 bases, and the junction held 2 bases outside the gene matches. Germline assignment: CDR1 SGHTA and CDR2 FQGTGA. The CDR3 DNA reads TGTGCCAGCAGCTTAACTAGCGGGAGCCCCGGGGAGCTGTTTTTT. Residues: CASSLTSGSPGELFF.

This clonotype was seen only a few times. The gene calls are TRBV4-1 and TRBJ1-5; tentatively, D is TRBD1 (6 bases). Trimming left V 3 bases short and J 3 bases short, with 9 bases between. The CDR3 is 14 residues long. CDR1 and CDR2 (germline): MGHRA, YSYEKL. The DNA of the CDR3 is TGCGCCAGCAGCCAGAGGGGGAACAATCAGCCCCAGCATTTT. Its protein is CASSQRGNNQPQHF.

This clonotype was recorded a few times. The chain links TRBV5-1 to TRBJ2-1, with TRBD2 as a possible D gene (6 bases). The CDR3 sequence is 17 residues long. From germline, CDR1 is SGHRS and CDR2 YFSETQ. The V end lost 0 bases, the J end lost 1 base, and 14 bases lay between the germline ends. The CDR3 loop is CASSLEPAGKSYNEQFF. The CDR3 DNA is TGCGCCAGCAGCTTGGAGCCCGCGGGAAAGTCCTACAATGAGCAGTTCTTC.